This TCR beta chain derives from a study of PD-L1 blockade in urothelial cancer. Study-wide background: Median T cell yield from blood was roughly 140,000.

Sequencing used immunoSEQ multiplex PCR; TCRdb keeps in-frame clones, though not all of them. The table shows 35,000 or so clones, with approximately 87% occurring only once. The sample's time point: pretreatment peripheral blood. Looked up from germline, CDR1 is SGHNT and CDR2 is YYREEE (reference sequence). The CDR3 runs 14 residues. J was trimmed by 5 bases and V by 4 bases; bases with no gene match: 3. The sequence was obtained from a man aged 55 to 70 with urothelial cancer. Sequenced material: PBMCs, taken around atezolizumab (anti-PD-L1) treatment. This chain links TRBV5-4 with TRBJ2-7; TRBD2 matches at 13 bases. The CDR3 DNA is TGTGCCAGCAGCCCCGGGACTAGCGGGAACGAGCAGTACTTC. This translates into CASSPGTSGNEQYF. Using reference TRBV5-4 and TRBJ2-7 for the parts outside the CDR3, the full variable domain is ETGVTQSPTHLIKTRGQQVTLRCSSQSGHNTVSWYQQALGQGPQFIFQYYREEENGRGNFPPRFSGLQFPNYSSELNVNALELDDSALYLCASSPGTSGNEQYFGPGTRLTVT.